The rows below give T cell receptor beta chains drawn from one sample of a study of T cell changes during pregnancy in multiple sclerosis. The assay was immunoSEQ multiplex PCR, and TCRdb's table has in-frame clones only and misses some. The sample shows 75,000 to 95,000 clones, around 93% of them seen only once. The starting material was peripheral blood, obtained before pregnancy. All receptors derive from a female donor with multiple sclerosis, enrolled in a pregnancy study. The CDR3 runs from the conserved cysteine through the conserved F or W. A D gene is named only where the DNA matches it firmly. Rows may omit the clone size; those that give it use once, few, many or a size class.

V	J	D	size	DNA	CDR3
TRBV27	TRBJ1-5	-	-	TGTGCCAGCTGGGGTCAGGGTTTCAATCAGCCCCAGCATTTT	CASWGQGFNQPQHF
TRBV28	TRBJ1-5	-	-	TGTGCCAGCAGATCAGGAGCGGGCAATCAGCCCCAGCATTTT	CASRSGAGNQPQHF
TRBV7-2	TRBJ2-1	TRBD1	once	TGTGCCAGCAGCCCAAAGGCAGGGGGCATAATCAATGAGCAGTTCTTC	CASSPKAGGIINEQFF
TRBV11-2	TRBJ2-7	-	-	TGTGCCAGCAGCCATCCAGGTCAGTCCGCTTCCTACGAGCAGTACTTC	CASSHPGQSASYEQYF
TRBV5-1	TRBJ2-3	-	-	TGCGCCAGCAGCCCTCGGGAGACTGGCACAGATACGCAGTATTTT	CASSPRETGTDTQYF
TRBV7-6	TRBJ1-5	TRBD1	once	TGTGCCAGCAGCTTAAGGGACAGGGATCAGCCCCAGCATTTT	CASSLRDRDQPQHF
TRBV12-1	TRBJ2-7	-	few	TGTGCCAGCAGCTTTGGTCCTAGCAGGAACGAGCAGTACTTC	CASSFGPSRNEQYF
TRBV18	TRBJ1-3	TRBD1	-	TGTGCCAGCTCGCCCGACAGGGGGACTGGAAACACCATATATTTT	CASSPDRGTGNTIYF
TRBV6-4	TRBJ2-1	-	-	TGTGCCAGCAGCCCCACAACGGGGAGTCCCTACAATGAGCAGTTCTTC	CASSPTTGSPYNEQFF
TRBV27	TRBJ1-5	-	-	TGTGCCAGCAGTTTATTAGGGGCCAATCAGCCCCAGCATTTT	CASSLLGANQPQHF
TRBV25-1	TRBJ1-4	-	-	TGTGCCAGCAGTGACAGAGGGAGGCTTAGTGAAAAACTGTTTTTT	CASSDRGRLSEKLFF
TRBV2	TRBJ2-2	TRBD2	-	TGTGCCAGCAGTCTGGTGCGGATAGCGGGGGGGAACACCGGGGAGCTGTTTTTT	CASSLVRIAGGNTGELFF
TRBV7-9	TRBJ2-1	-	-	TGTGCCAGCAGTCGGAAAGACAGCTACAATGAGCAGTTCTTC	CASSRKDSYNEQFF
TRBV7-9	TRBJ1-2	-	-	TGTGCCAGCAGCTTAGGCGGCTGGGGCTACACCTTC	CASSLGGWGYTF
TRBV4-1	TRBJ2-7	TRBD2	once	TGCGCCAGCAGCCTGCGAACCAGAACTAGCGGGAGTCTCTACGAGCAGTACTTC	CASSLRTRTSGSLYEQYF
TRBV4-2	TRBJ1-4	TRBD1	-	TGTGCCAGCAGCCAAGATCAGGGACAGGAGCTTAATGAAAAACTGTTTTTT	CASSQDQGQELNEKLFF
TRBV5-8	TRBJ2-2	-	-	TGTGCCAGCAGTAGAGATCGAGGGTTATACACCGGGGAGCTGTTTTTT	CASSRDRGLYTGELFF
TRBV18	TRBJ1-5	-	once	TGTGCCAGCTCACCACCTTCCGGTTATAGCAATCAGCCCCAGCATTTT	CASSPPSGYSNQPQHF
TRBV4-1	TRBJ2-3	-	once	TGCGCCAGCAGCCAAGACAGGGGAGGGACGCAGTATTTT	CASSQDRGGTQYF
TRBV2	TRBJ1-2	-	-	TGTGCCAGCAGTGAAGCCCTCCCAAAGGGGTTCGCTAACTATGGCTACACCTTC	CASSEALPKGFANYGYTF
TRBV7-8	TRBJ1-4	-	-	TGTGCCAGCAGCTCGCGAGTTTTGACGAGGGAGGAAAAACTGTTTTTT	CASSSRVLTREEKLFF
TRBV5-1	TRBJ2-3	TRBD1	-	TGCGCCAGCAGCTTGAGACAGGGGACAGATACGCAGTATTTT	CASSLRQGTDTQYF
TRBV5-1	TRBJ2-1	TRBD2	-	TGCGCCAGCAGCTTGGAGCCGGGGGGGCAGGATGAGCAGTTCTTC	CASSLEPGGQDEQFF
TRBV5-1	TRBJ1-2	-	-	TGCGCCAGCAGCTTGGCAGGGGCAGCTAACTATGGCTACACCTTC	CASSLAGAANYGYTF
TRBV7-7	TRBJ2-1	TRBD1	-	TGTGCCAGCAGCTCCGGACAGGTAAACTACAATGAGCAGTTCTTC	CASSSGQVNYNEQFF
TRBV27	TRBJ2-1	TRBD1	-	TGTGCCAGCAGTTGGACAGGAAGAATGAACCCTTACAATGAGCAGTTCTTC	CASSWTGRMNPYNEQFF
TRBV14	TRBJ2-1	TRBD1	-	TGTGCCAGCAGCCAACTCCAGGGGGACTACAATGAGCAGTTCTTC	CASSQLQGDYNEQFF
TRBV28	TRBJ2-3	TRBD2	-	TGTGCCAGCAGTATACCGGGACTAGCGGGAGGATCCACAGATACGCAGTATTTT	CASSIPGLAGGSTDTQYF
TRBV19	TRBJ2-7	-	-	TGTGCCAGTAGTATAAACAGGGTGGTCCACGAGCAGTACTTC	CASSINRVVHEQYF
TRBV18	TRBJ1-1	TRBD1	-	TGTGCCAGCTCTCTCGGCGGGACAGAGAACACTGAAGCTTTCTTT	CASSLGGTENTEAFF
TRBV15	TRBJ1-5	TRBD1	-	TGTGCCACCAGCAGAGGGGGGCAGGGGGGTCAGCCCCAGCATTTT	CATSRGGQGGQPQHF
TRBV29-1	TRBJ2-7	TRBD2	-	TGCAGCTACTTAGCGGGACCGTCCTACGAGCAGTACTTC	CSYLAGPSYEQYF
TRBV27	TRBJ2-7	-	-	TGTGCCAGCAGGACCGTGGAGTCCTACGAGCAGTACTTC	CASRTVESYEQYF
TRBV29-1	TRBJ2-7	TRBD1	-	TGCAGCGTTGAAGATCCACAGGGGGAGTTATACGAGCAGTACTTC	CSVEDPQGELYEQYF
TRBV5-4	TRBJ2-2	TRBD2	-	TGTGCCAGCAGTCCGGGACTACACACCGGGGAGCTGTTTTTT	CASSPGLHTGELFF
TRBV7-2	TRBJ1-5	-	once	TGTGCCAGCAGCCTACTAGGCACGGAAGGGGGTTATAGCAATCAGCCCCAGCATTTT	CASSLLGTEGGYSNQPQHF
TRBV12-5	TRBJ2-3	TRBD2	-	TGTGCTAGTGGTTTATCTCTAGCGGGTCGAGATACGCAGTATTTT	CASGLSLAGRDTQYF